This TCR beta chain was found in a study of cytomegalovirus exposure and HLA in healthy donors. Whole-study findings and limits: Follow-up analysis seemed to connect common viral pathogens with several of the most significant clusters identified. An analysis that came later showed most CMV-associated TCR beta chains appearing HLA-restricted.

The V and J ends lost 6 bases and 3 bases, in that order; junction bases with no gene match: 7. Germline loops: CDR1 SNHLY, CDR2 FYNNEI. The length of the CDR3 is 14 residues. The PCR used 60 Vbeta and 13 Jbeta primers. Repertoires were generated with immunoSEQ multiplex PCR, while TCRdb's copy carries only in-frame clones and drops some. In the table there are 85,000 to 130,000 clones, roughly 85% of which are singletons. This clone was counted between two and nine times. What it binds is unknown. At collection, donors were nominally healthy, but unrecorded immune exposures were probable. J is TRBJ1-2 and V is TRBV2; 7 bases map to TRBD1. This clonotype was sampled from a man between 60 and 75 years old in good health and CMV-seropositive. Sequenced sample: PBMCs. The CDR3 DNA reads as TGTGCCAGCAGGAACAGGGGCCCCGACTATGGCTACACCTTC. Amino acids: CASRNRGPDYGYTF.